These 28 T cell receptor beta chains were all obtained from the same sample, sequenced in a study of metastatic and nonmetastatic thyroid tumors. Patients had received no treatment of any kind before thyroid surgery. TCRdb re-analyzed the PCR reads through MiXCR. The data hold over 70,000 clones, with around 20% observed a single time. Input material: blood. All receptors derive from a female donor with papillary thyroid cancer or a benign thyroid nodule (not recorded which). Some clones in this sample may be carry-over from other donors' samples.

This clone appeared a few times. V gene TRBV6-6 combines with J gene TRBJ1-5; no clear D. V was trimmed by 0 bases and J by 4 bases, leaving 7 bases between them. Germline V gives CDR1 MNHNY, CDR2 SVGAGI (reference sequence). The CDR3 covers 14 residues. The DNA for the CDR3 is TGTGCCAGCAGTTACTCGAGAGATAATCAGCCCCAGCATTTT. It yields the protein CASSYSRDNQPQHF.

This clone occurred many times. The chain couples TRBV3-1 to TRBJ2-2; 7 bases are shared with TRBD2. V lost 1 base to trimming and J lost 7 bases; unmatched junction nucleotides: 6. The CDR3 covers 15 residues. Germline V gene sequence: CDR1 LGHDT, CDR2 YNNKEL (reference sequence). In nucleotides, the CDR3 is TGTGCCAGCAGCCAAGTCGGGAGGAGGGACGGGGAGCTGTTTTTT. Protein sequence: CASSQVGRRDGELFF.

At least ten counts were recorded for this clone. The rearrangement uses TRBV7-8 and TRBJ1-5; TRBD1 matches 7 bases. CDR1 SGHVS and CDR2 FQNEAQ come from the germline V gene. After removal of 5 bases from V and 0 bases from J, the junction contained 7 bases not matched to a gene. The CDR3 has 16 amino acids. The CDR3 DNA sequence: TGTGCCAGCAGCGAAGACAGGGTTGGTAGCAATCAGCCCCAGCATTTT. It encodes CASSEDRVGSNQPQHF.

This clone occurred many times. The sample carries other DNA sequences with the same CDR3. The rearrangement uses TRBV20-1 and TRBJ2-3; D ambiguous. Germline values: CDR1 DFQATT, CDR2 SNEGSKA (reference sequence). Trimming pared 7 bases from V and 0 bases from J, leaving 14 bases between. There are 14 residues in the CDR3. The CDR3 spells CSVTSDPSTDTQYF. The DNA for the CDR3 is TGCAGTGTCACGTCAGACCCAAGCACAGATACGCAGTATTTT.

This clone was observed many times. The chain combines TRBV19 with TRBJ2-2; a weak D match, TRBD1 (6 bases). The CDR3 covers 14 residues. CDR1 is LNHDA, CDR2 SQIVND, per germline (reference sequence). V lost 7 bases and J lost 4, with 13 bases in between. DNA of the CDR3: TGTGCCAGTATGAACAGGGAGACCACCGGGGAGCTGTTTTTT. It translates to CASMNRETTGELFF.

This clone has only a few counts. This chain joins TRBV6-1 and TRBJ2-7; 14 bases are shared with TRBD2. Per the germline V gene, CDR1 is MNHNS and CDR2 is SASEGT. The CDR3 extends over 14 amino acids. V lost 6 bases to trimming and J lost 5 bases; unmatched junction nucleotides: 3. The CDR3 nucleotides are TGTGCCAGCAGCCAGGGACTAGCGGGAGACGAGCAGTACTTC. Translated: CASSQGLAGDEQYF.

In its sample, this clone was seen many times. The V call is TRBV19, the J call TRBJ1-1; D is perhaps TRBD1 (5 bases). The CDR3 contains 14 residues. Trimming left V 7 bases short and J 0 bases short, with 12 bases between. The germline CDR1 and CDR2 sequences are LNHDA and SQIVND (reference sequence). This chain's CDR3 is CASTPGPMNTEAFF. The CDR3 DNA is TGTGCCAGTACCCCGGGGCCTATGAACACTGAAGCTTTCTTT.

In its sample, this clone was seen many times. With a much larger clone just one base away, this may be a read error. The V gene is TRBV3-1, the J gene TRBJ1-2; D remains unclear. V was pared by 2 bases and J by 4 bases, with 8 bases between. The CDR3 runs 13 residues. CDR1 LGHDT and CDR2 YNNKEL come from the germline V gene (reference sequence). The CDR3 sequence: CASSQTTAYGYTF. CDR3 DNA: TGTGCCAGCAGCCAAACGACGGCCTATGGCTACACCTTC.

This clone is labeled medium-sized (0.01 to 0.1%). The V and J genes are TRBV2 and TRBJ2-7, with D hard to call. Trimming took off 6 bases at V and 3 bases at J, with 6 bases between the two ends. Germline loops: CDR1 SNHLY, CDR2 FYNNEI. The CDR3 is 11 residues long. The CDR3 loop is CASRGYYEQYF. The CDR3 coding sequence is TGTGCCAGCAGAGGGTACTACGAGCAGTACTTC.

This clone came up many times. This sequence joins TRBV12-3 or TRBV12-4 and TRBJ2-7; D perhaps matches TRBD2 (7 bases). This CDR3 comprises 13 residues. Trimming removed 6 bases from V and 5 bases from J, with 14 bases in between. The CDR3 sequence: CASRYREGNEQYF. The CDR3, as DNA: TGTGCCAGCAGGTACAGGGAGGGCAACGAGCAGTACTTC.

This clone has ten or more counts. The chain is built from TRBV19 and TRBJ2-4; TRBD2 might be the D (5 bases). V shed 6 bases and J shed 5 bases, with 5 bases lying between them. CDR3 length: 11 residues. Germline assignment: CDR1 LNHDA and CDR2 SQIVND (reference sequence). The CDR3: CASRRENIQYF. CDR3 in DNA: TGTGCCAGTAGGCGGGAAAACATTCAGTACTTC.

This clone is termed large. CDR3 amino acids: CASSRSFSGSAGELFF. The CDR3 DNA sequence: TGCGCCAGCAGCCGAAGCTTTAGCGGGAGCGCCGGGGAGCTGTTTTTT. The V and J genes are TRBV4-1 and TRBJ2-2; 9 positions match TRBD2. Germline CDR1 is MGHRA and CDR2 is YSYEKL. The CDR3 extends over 16 amino acids. J gave up 6 bases and V 4 bases, and 9 bases lay outside the gene matches.

In this sample, this clone turned up many times. A much larger clonotype is one base distant, so this may be a read error. The sample has other DNA sequences that encode this CDR3 too. The rearrangement joins TRBV12-3 or TRBV12-4 to TRBJ2-1; TRBD2 matches 8 bases. The CDR3 extends over 15 amino acids. J was trimmed by 4 bases and V by 7 bases; bases with no gene match: 9. The CDR3 sequence is CASTALAGPYNEQFF. The CDR3 region has the DNA TGTGCCAGCACTGCTCTAGCGGGCCCGTACAATGAGCAGTTCTTC.

This clone was recorded many times. The rearrangement links TRBV7-9 to TRBJ1-5, with 7 bases that match TRBD1. V shed 11 bases, J shed 11 bases, and the junction held 15 bases outside the gene matches. Per the germline V gene, CDR1 is SEHNR and CDR2 is FQNEAQ (reference sequence). This CDR3 has 13 amino acids. CDR3 sequence (DNA): TGTGCCCCTCAGGCCACAGGGGACTCGGCCCAGCATTTT. This sequence encodes CAPQATGDSAQHF. Full variable domain (outside the CDR3, taken from reference TRBV7-9 and TRBJ1-5): DTGVSQNPRHKITKRGQNVTFRCDPISEHNRLYWYRQTLGQGPEFLTYFQNEAQLEKSRLLSDRFSAERPKGSFSTLEIQRTEQGDSAMYLCAPQATGDSAQHFGDGTRLSIL.

This clone was picked up many times. This chain connects TRBV29-1 to TRBJ2-1; 10 positions match TRBD2. This CDR3 has 14 amino acids. Trimming at V came to 7 bases and at J to 6 bases, leaving 9 bases not matched to a gene. CDR1 and CDR2 from the germline V gene are SQVTM and ANQGSEA. CDR3 amino acids: CSGTSGMQGNEQFF. CDR3 nucleotides: TGCAGCGGCACTAGCGGGATGCAGGGCAATGAGCAGTTCTTC.

There are many counts of this clone. The chain employs TRBV11-1 and TRBJ2-7; 7 bases match TRBD1. The J segment lost 6 bases and the V segment lost 6 bases, leaving 8 bases of the junction unmatched. The germline V gene has CDR1 SGHAT and CDR2 FQDESV (reference sequence). The CDR3 length is 13 residues. The CDR3 spells CASSFTGEFEQYF. The CDR3 nucleotides are TGTGCCAGCAGTTTTACAGGGGAGTTCGAGCAGTACTTC.

Many counts were recorded for this clone. The chain joins TRBV5-1 to TRBJ2-7; 7 nucleotides agree with TRBD1. This CDR3 spans 13 amino acids. With 5 bases clipped from V and 8 bases from J, the junction kept 10 bases outside the gene matches. CDR1 and CDR2 from the germline V gene are SGHRS and YFSETQ. CDR3 sequence reads: CASSPPGGSQQYF. In DNA form, the CDR3 reads TGCGCCAGCAGTCCGCCAGGGGGTAGTCAGCAGTACTTC.

At least ten counts were recorded for this clone. Other DNA sequences of this sample code for an identical CDR3. V gene TRBV28 combines with J gene TRBJ1-1; the D gene is possibly TRBD1 (5 bases). V was cut by 5 bases and J by 1 base, with 14 bases left in between. CDR3 length: 15 amino acids. Looked up from germline, CDR1 is MDHEN and CDR2 is SYDVKM. CDR3 sequence (DNA): TGTGCCAGCAGTCTTACGGGGGTTTCGAACACTGAAGCTTTCTTT. Translating gives CASSLTGVSNTEAFF.

The V gene is TRBV30, the J gene TRBJ1-4; D is possibly TRBD1 (6 bases). The CDR3 is 16 amino acids. V was cut by 0 bases and J by 2 bases, with 13 bases left in between. Per germline, CDR1 GTSNPN and CDR2 SVGIG (reference sequence). The CDR3 coding sequence is TGTGCCTGGAGTGTCGGAAAACAGGGTACTAATGAAAAACTGTTTTTT. Translated, it gives CAWSVGKQGTNEKLFF.

With regard to this clone: The sample has other DNA sequences that encode this CDR3 too. The genes are TRBV11-1 and TRBJ2-1, with a tentative D call TRBD1 (6 bases). V dropped 3 bases and J dropped 6 bases, with 15 bases sitting between them. CDR3 length: 15 amino acids. The germline V gene encodes CDR1 SGHAT and CDR2 FQDESV (reference sequence). This chain's CDR3 is CASSFGQRPVNEQFF. The CDR3, as DNA: TGTGCCAGCAGCTTTGGACAGCGGCCCGTCAATGAGCAGTTCTTC.

Ten or more counts support this clone. V is TRBV24-1 and J is TRBJ2-1, with 7 bases lining up with TRBD2. The CDR3 sequence is 14 residues long. V was clipped by 3 bases and J by 9 bases; unmatched bases: 7. Germline V CDR1 and CDR2: KGHDR, SFDVKD. The CDR3 coding sequence is TGTGCCACCAGTGATCAAACTAGCGCCGGTGAGCAGTTCTTC. Protein sequence: CATSDQTSAGEQFF.

This clone was recorded a few times. The CDR3 bases are TGTGCCAGTAGTACGGGGTACGAGCAGTACTTC. Protein: CASSTGYEQYF. The chain uses TRBV19 and TRBJ2-7, with D maybe TRBD2 (5 bases). Germline-derived CDR1 and CDR2 are LNHDA and SQIVND (reference sequence). V was shortened by 4 bases and J by 4 bases, with 5 bases between the two germline ends. The CDR3 contains 11 residues.

This clone has at least ten counts. The rearrangement uses TRBV10-3 and TRBJ2-3, with TRBD2 matching 11 bases. V shed 3 bases, J shed 5 bases, and the junction held 7 bases outside the gene matches. The V gene's germline CDR1 is ENHRY and CDR2 SYGVKD. CDR3 length equals 16 residues. CDR3 sequence reads: CAISEQLAGVEDTQYF. DNA for the CDR3: TGTGCCATCAGTGAACAACTAGCGGGAGTTGAAGATACGCAGTATTTT.

This clone came up many times. The rearrangement joins TRBV12-3 or TRBV12-4 to TRBJ2-1, with TRBD1 as a possible D gene (6 bases). Trimming removed 4 bases at V and 3 bases at J, with 10 bases between. This CDR3 contains 14 residues. This chain's CDR3 is CASSSTGNYNEQFF. CDR3 sequence (DNA): TGTGCCAGCAGTTCAACAGGGAACTACAATGAGCAGTTCTTC.

About this clone itself: The junction differs from germline at one of its ends, possibly a read error. The V gene is TRBV5-1, the J gene TRBJ2-2; maybe TRBD2 (5 bases). The length of the CDR3 is 15 residues. The germline CDR1 and CDR2 sequences are SGHRS and YFSETQ. The CDR3 loop is CASSLAPVNTGELLF. The DNA for the CDR3 is TGCGCCAGCAGCTTGGCCCCGGTGAACACCGGGGAGCTGCTTTTT.

The chain employs TRBV20-1 and TRBJ2-5; D is unclear. Germline CDR1 reads DFQATT; CDR2 reads SNEGSKA (reference sequence). This CDR3 is built from 14 residues. Between the trimmed V and J ends, which lost 0 bases and 6 bases, there was a span of 14 bases. The CDR3 loop reads CSAREFRVVKTQYF. CDR3 in DNA: TGCAGTGCTAGAGAATTTCGAGTTGTAAAGACCCAGTACTTC.

This clone was seen ten or more times. V and J are TRBV7-1 and TRBJ2-7; 14 bases are shared with TRBD2. TRBV7-1 is noted as an ORF with a role that remains uncertain. There are 20 residues in the CDR3. The junction had 14 bases not matched to a gene; V was cut back by 3 bases and J by 1 base. The CDR3 loop reads CASSSNRMGLAGDLSYEQYF. CDR3 sequence (DNA): TGTGCCAGCAGCTCCAATAGAATGGGACTAGCGGGAGACCTATCCTACGAGCAGTACTTC.

The chain employs TRBV6-1 and TRBJ1-1, with 7 nucleotides matching TRBD1. Germline V gene sequence: CDR1 MNHNS, CDR2 SASEGT. This CDR3 is 14 amino acids long. V lost 6 bases, J lost 1 base, and 5 bases stayed unmatched. The CDR3 coding sequence is TGTGCCAGCAGGAGTACAGGGGCGAACACTGAAGCTTTCTTT. Amino acids: CASRSTGANTEAFF.